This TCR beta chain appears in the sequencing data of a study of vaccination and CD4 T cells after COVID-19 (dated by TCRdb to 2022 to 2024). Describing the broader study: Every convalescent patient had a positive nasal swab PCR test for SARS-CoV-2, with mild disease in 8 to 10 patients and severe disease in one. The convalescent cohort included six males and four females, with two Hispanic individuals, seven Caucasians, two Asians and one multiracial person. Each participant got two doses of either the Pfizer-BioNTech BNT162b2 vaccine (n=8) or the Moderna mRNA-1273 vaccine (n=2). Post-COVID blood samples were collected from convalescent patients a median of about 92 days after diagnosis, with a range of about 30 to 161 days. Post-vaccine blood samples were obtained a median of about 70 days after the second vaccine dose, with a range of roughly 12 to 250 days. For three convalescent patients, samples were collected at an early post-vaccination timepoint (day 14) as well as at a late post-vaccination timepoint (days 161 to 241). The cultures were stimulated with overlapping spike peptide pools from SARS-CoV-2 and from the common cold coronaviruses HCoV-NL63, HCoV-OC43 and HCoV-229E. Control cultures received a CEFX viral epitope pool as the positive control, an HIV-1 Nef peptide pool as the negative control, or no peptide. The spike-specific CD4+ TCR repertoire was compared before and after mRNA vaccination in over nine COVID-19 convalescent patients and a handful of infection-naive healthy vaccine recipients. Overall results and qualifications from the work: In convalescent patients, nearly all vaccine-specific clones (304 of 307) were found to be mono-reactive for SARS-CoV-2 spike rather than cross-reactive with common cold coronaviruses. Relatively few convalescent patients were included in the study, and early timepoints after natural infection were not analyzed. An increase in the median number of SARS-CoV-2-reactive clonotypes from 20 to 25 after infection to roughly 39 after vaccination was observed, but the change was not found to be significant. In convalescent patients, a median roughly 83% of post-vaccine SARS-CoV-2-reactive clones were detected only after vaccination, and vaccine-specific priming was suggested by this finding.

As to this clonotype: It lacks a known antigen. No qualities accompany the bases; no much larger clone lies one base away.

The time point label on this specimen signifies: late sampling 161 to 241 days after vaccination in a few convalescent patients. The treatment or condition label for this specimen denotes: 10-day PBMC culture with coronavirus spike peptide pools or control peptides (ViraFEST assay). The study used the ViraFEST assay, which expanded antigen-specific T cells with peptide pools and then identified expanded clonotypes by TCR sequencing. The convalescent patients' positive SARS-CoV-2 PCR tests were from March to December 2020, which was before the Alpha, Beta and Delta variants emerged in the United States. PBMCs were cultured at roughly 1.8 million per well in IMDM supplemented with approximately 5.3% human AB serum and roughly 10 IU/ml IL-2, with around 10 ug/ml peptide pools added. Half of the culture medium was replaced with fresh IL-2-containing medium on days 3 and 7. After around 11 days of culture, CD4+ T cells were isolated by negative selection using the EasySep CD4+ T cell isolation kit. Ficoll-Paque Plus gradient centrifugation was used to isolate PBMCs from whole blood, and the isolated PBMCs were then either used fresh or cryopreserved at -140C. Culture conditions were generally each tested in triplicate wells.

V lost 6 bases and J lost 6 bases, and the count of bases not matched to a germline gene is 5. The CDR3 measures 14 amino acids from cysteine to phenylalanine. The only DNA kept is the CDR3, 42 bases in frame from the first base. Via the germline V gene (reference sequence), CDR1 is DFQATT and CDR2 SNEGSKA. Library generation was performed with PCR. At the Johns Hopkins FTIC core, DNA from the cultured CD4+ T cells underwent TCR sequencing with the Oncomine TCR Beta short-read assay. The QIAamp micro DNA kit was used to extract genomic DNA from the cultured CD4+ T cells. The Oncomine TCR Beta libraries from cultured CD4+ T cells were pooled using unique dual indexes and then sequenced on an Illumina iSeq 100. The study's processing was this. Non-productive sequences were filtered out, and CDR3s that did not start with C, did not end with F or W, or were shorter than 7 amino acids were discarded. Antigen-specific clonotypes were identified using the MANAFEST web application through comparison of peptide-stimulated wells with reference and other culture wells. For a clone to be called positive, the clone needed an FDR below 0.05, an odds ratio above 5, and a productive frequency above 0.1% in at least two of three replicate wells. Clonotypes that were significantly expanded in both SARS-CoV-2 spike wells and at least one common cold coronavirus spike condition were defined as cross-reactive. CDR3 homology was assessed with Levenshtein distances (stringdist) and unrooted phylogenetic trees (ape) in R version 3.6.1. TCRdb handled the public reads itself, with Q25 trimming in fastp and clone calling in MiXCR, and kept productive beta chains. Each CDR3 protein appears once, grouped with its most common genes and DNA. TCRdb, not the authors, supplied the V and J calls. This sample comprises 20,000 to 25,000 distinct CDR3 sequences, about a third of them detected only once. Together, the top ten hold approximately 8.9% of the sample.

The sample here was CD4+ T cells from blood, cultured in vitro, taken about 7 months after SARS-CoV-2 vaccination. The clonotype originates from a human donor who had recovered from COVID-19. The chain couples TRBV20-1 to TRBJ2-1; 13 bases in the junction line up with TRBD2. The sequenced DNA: TGCAGTGCACCGGGACTAGCGGGATTCAATGAGCAGTTCTTC. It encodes CSAPGLAGFNEQFF.